One and the same sample provided the 4 T cell receptor beta chains below, sequenced in a study of T cells in Graves' hyperthyroidism and ophthalmopathy. TCR beta CDR3 region amplification was performed from RNA transcripts. The HTBI primer set drove a first-round RT-PCR of the TCR CDR3. A single record per CDR3 protein comes from TCRdb applying MiXCR to the multiplex PCR reads. The data contain tens of thousands of distinct CDR3 sequences, about 57% of them singletons. Sequenced sample: blood. Receptors were obtained from a woman in her fifties or sixties with Graves' ophthalmopathy.

In its sample, this clonotype was seen many times. The CDR3 does not end in the conserved phenylalanine or tryptophan, so this is likely a read error. The V and J genes are TRBV10-3 and TRBJ1-2, with 11 bases that match TRBD1. V was pared by 2 bases and J by 2 bases, with 4 bases of the junction left unmatched. The CDR3 consists of 16 residues. Germline CDR1 and CDR2: ENHRY and SYGVKD. The DNA of the CDR3 is TGTGCCATCAGTGAGCCGGGACAGGGGGTAAACTATGGCTACACCTCC. This encodes CAISEPGQGVNYGYTS.

This clonotype was recorded at least ten times. V and J are TRBV20-1 and TRBJ2-1; 7 positions match TRBD2. V was clipped by 0 bases and J by 0 bases; unmatched bases: 5. Germline CDR1 reads DFQATT; CDR2 reads SNEGSKA (reference sequence). The CDR3 length is 16 residues. The DNA for the CDR3 is TGCAGTGCTAGAGATTCAGCGGGAAGCTCCTACAATGAGCAGTTCTTC. Protein sequence: CSARDSAGSSYNEQFF.

By share of the sample, this clonotype is medium-sized. The chain combines TRBV29-1 with TRBJ2-1; TRBD1 is a possible D gene (5 bases). The germline V gene encodes CDR1 SQVTM and CDR2 ANQGSEA. There are 14 residues in the CDR3. The V end lost 4 bases, the J end lost 0 bases, and 10 bases lay between the germline ends. DNA for the CDR3: TGCAGCGTTGGCCAGACAGCCTCCTACAATGAGCAGTTCTTC. Translated, it gives CSVGQTASYNEQFF.

This clonotype counts as medium-sized. This chain joins TRBV10-3 and TRBJ2-5; D remains unclear. The germline CDR1 and CDR2 sequences are ENHRY and SYGVKD. The CDR3 runs to 11 residues. Trimming took off 3 bases at V and 4 bases at J, with 3 bases between the two ends. This CDR3 is CAISDGETQYF. CDR3 nucleotide sequence: TGTGCCATCAGTGACGGAGAGACCCAGTACTTC.